This entry concerns a single TCR beta chain. Its binding antigen is unknown. No base-level quality is on record; no much larger clone is a single base apart. This entry belongs to a study of identical twins (dated by TCRdb to about 2016). Broadly, across the study: To test whether fetal clonotypes persist, this study deep-sequenced TCR alpha and beta repertoires from monozygotic twins, from unrelated adults of various ages, and from cord blood. To rule out contamination, replicate twin experiments were performed at different times with different library preparation protocols.

Libraries came from 5' RACE. The instrument was an Illumina HiSeq 2000. Template switching added a universal primer binding site, and the final cDNA carried a unique molecular identifier that allowed TCR cDNA molecules to be counted accurately. First-strand cDNA for TCR alpha and beta chains was synthesized from specific primers in the conserved constant-segment region. To control for contamination, every cDNA library was double barcoded, receiving both a SMART-Mk sample barcode and Illumina barcodes. TruSeq adapter sequences along with Illumina sample barcodes were introduced in two successive PCR steps. Sequencing of the TCR alpha and beta cDNA libraries was done on the Illumina HiSeq platform using custom primers. The authors' pipeline ran thus. Raw reads were processed with MiGEC to extract unique molecular identifiers, and MiXCR was used to determine CDR3 positions. Recombination models were inferred per individual with the repgenHMM and IGoR tools using an EM algorithm. Shared clonotypes were analyzed with the tcR package in R, and sharing was normalized by the product of cloneset sizes. Out-of-frame nonproductive sequences were analyzed to study raw recombination free of thymic and clonal selection effects. Clones were called with MiXCR by TCRdb after fastp trimmed the public reads at Q25, and only in-frame beta chains were retained. Rows are unified per CDR3 protein, each entry keeping the most common DNA and genes. The V and J calls, along with clone size, are taken from TCRdb and not from the paper's own processing. Recorded for this sample are more than 1.5 million distinct CDR3 sequences; 25% to 35% of them occurred a single time. The ten largest clones take up approximately 0.25% of the sample.

Study-wide conclusions, independent of this receptor: Excess twin sharing in beta out-of-frame sequences was weaker because fewer shared sequences lowered the signal-to-noise ratio. Recombination models systematically underestimated out-of-frame TCR alpha sharing in monozygotic twins but agreed with sharing between unrelated individuals. Zero-insertion analyses could be partly confounded by invariant T cells such as MAIT and iNKT, though diverse VJ usage argued against such confounding for most clonotypes. Abundant cord blood beta clonotypes had fewer insertions, young adult naive repertoires showed a similar but weaker trend, and memory repertoires showed no such trend. Because the same donors could not be followed over many years, the conclusions relied on cross-sectional statistical analysis. Out-of-frame TCR alpha sequences shared between twins showed an excess of low generation-probability sequences compared with coincidental sharing between unrelated individuals.

All donors were healthy Caucasians. Germline trimming: 3 bases from V, 9 bases from J; junction bases outside gene matches: 7. Reading from cysteine to phenylalanine, the CDR3 counts 14 amino acids. Only the CDR3 portion is preserved as DNA: 42 bases, with reading frame beginning at the first base. Here the chain combines TRBV12-3 or TRBV12-4 and TRBJ2-7, and 11 junctional nucleotides match TRBD2. This TCR came from a newborn girl in good health. Sequencing used cord blood. The nucleotides read TGTGCCAGCAGTTTCTTAGCGGGGGGGCGGGCGCAGTACTTC. Its translation reads: CASSFLAGGRAQYF.